The 8 T cell receptor beta chains below all came from one sample that was sequenced in a study of a mutant IDH1 vaccine in newly diagnosed glioma. What these receptors recognize is not known. Specified time point: week 11, during vaccination. Vaccine doses each comprised 300 ug of mutant IDH1 20-mer peptide, with topical imiquimod. The assay was immunoSEQ multiplex PCR, and TCRdb's table has in-frame clones only and misses some. This sample has some 23,000 clones, with roughly two thirds found just once. The sample consisted of peripheral blood mononuclear cells (PBMCs), taken from a glioma patient whose treatment included an IDH1 peptide vaccine. These receptors were obtained from a man younger than 35 with glioma. Some clones in this sample may be carry-over from other donors' samples.

This chain uses TRBV4-3 with TRBJ1-3, with 8 bases aligning to TRBD1. This CDR3 has 16 amino acids. Germline V gene lookup returns CDR1 LGHNA and CDR2 YSLEER. The trim removed 4 bases at V and 0 bases at J, leaving 5 bases unmatched. The CDR3 reads CASSPGQGFSGNTIYF. CDR3 bases: TGCGCCAGCAGCCCAGGACAGGGTTTCTCTGGAAACACCATATATTTT.

This clone showed up just a few times. This chain connects TRBV2 to TRBJ1-5, with TRBD1 identical over 9 bases. The trim removed 6 bases at V and 5 bases at J, leaving 8 bases unmatched. Looked up from germline, CDR1 is SNHLY and CDR2 is FYNNEI. The CDR3 runs to 15 residues. This chain's CDR3 is CASSGLRDRDQPQHF. As DNA, the CDR3 is TGTGCCAGCAGCGGTCTCCGGGACAGGGATCAGCCCCAGCATTTT.

The genes are TRBV4-1 and TRBJ2-3; D might be TRBD1 (6 bases). Trimming left V 1 base short and J 2 bases short, with 13 bases between. This CDR3 region has 16 residues. Germline-derived CDR1 and CDR2 are MGHRA and YSYEKL. The CDR3 nucleotides are TGCGCCAGCAGCCAAGTATTAGGGGGATACACAGATACGCAGTATTTT. Translating it yields CASSQVLGGYTDTQYF.

The CDR3 is CASSTGTAYEQYF. CDR3 DNA sequence: TGTGCCAGCAGTACAGGGACGGCCTACGAGCAGTACTTC. The chain joins TRBV7-9 to TRBJ2-7, with D tentatively TRBD1 (6 bases). The germline V gene has CDR1 SEHNR and CDR2 FQNEAQ (reference sequence). There are 13 residues in the CDR3. V shed 6 bases and J shed 2 bases, with 11 bases lying between them.

The chain links TRBV5-4 to TRBJ2-1; tentatively, D is TRBD2 (6 bases). Trimming removed 2 bases from V and 9 bases from J, with 9 bases in between. Germline CDR1 SGHNT, CDR2 YYREEE (reference sequence). The CDR3 has 12 residues. The CDR3 is CASSFGTFEQFF. In DNA form, the CDR3 reads TGTGCCAGCAGCTTCGGGACTTTTGAGCAGTTCTTC.

The rearrangement joins TRBV6-6 to TRBJ1-2; 7 bases are a match to TRBD1. Trimming cost V 9 bases and J 2 bases; bases outside gene matches: 3. Germline V lookup: CDR1 MNHNY, CDR2 SVGAGI (reference sequence). There are 12 residues in the CDR3. The chain's CDR3 is CASEQGNYGYTF. The CDR3 DNA reads TGTGCCAGTGAACAGGGGAACTATGGCTACACCTTC.

J is TRBJ1-3 and V is TRBV6-5, with unresolved D. V lost 5 bases to trimming and J lost 7 bases, with 15 bases between them. CDR3 length equals 14 residues. Germline V CDR1 and CDR2: MNHEY, SVGAGI. CDR3 amino acids: CASSTGSFGNTIYF. In DNA, the CDR3 is TGTGCCAGCAGTACCGGGTCCTTCGGGAACACCATATATTTT.

V is TRBV7-8 and J is TRBJ1-2, with D unclear. CDR1 is SGHVS and CDR2 is FQNEAQ in the germline V gene. Deletions cut 2 bases from V and 2 bases from J, with 18 bases between. The CDR3 has 17 amino acids. The CDR3 region is CASSLNSGGSPNYGYTF. The CDR3, as DNA: TGTGCCAGCAGCTTAAATAGTGGCGGATCACCAAACTATGGCTACACCTTC.